In its sample, the clone carrying this TCR beta chain was seen many times. These data originate in a study of T cells in Graves' hyperthyroidism and ophthalmopathy. Germline V gene sequence: CDR1 SGHAT, CDR2 FQNNGV. V was cut by 5 bases and J by 0 bases, with 11 bases left in between. This CDR3 is built from 14 residues. The investigators amplified TCR beta CDR3 regions from RNA transcripts. An initial round of RT-PCR targeting the TCR CDR3 relied on the HTBI primer set. One entry per CDR3 protein results from TCRdb running MiXCR on the multiplex PCR reads. The sample holds 550,000 to 850,000 distinct CDR3 sequences, roughly 20% seen once.

This chain connects TRBV11-2 to TRBJ2-7; D assignment may be TRBD1 or TRBD2 (7 bases each). Source material: blood. This TCR derives from a woman aged 45-65 years with Graves' hyperthyroidism that later progressed to Graves' ophthalmopathy. CDR3 sequence reads: CASSQGGGSYEQYF. The CDR3 nucleotides are TGTGCCAGCAGCCAGGGGGGGGGCTCCTACGAGCAGTACTTC.